The 22 T cell receptor beta chains below come from one sample, sequenced in a study of T cells in Graves' hyperthyroidism and ophthalmopathy (dated by TCRdb to between 2018 and 2021). Library generation was performed with multiplex PCR. Sequencing took place on an Illumina HiSeq 2000. The TCR beta CDR3 regions were amplified from RNA transcripts. The TCR CDR3 was subjected to a first round of RT-PCR using the HTBI primer set and the Qiagen OneStep RT-PCR kit. Through fastp at Q25 and MiXCR, TCRdb rebuilt clones from the public reads, retaining in-frame beta chains. Each record represents a unique CDR3 protein, reported with the most common genes and DNA among its rows. This sample gives about 660,000 distinct CDR3 sequences in total; 45% of them show up just once. The ten biggest clones cover approximately 6.8% of the sample. The sequenced sample was peripheral blood or thyroid tissue (not recorded which). The receptors come from an adult man with Graves' disease, either hyperthyroidism or ophthalmopathy (not recorded which).

In its sample, this clonotype was seen many times. The chain employs TRBV19 and TRBJ2-7, with D maybe TRBD1 (6 bases). The germline V gene has CDR1 LNHDA and CDR2 SQIVND (reference sequence). The CDR3 totals 14 residues. The V and J ends lost 6 bases and 6 bases respectively, with 18 bases between them. The CDR3, as DNA: TGTGCCAGTAGCCTACAGGGATCGGCGGTCGAGCAGTACTTC. This sequence encodes CASSLQGSAVEQYF.

This clonotype was seen only a few times. This chain joins TRBV19 and TRBJ1-1; 7 bases are a match to TRBD1. There are 14 residues in the CDR3. Unmatched junction bases numbered 6, after V lost 7 bases and J lost 1 base. The germline CDR1 and CDR2 sequences are LNHDA and SQIVND (reference sequence). CDR3 amino acids: CASKSGQENTEAFF. CDR3 bases: TGTGCCAGTAAGTCTGGACAGGAGAACACTGAAGCTTTCTTT.

This clonotype occurred many times. The CDR3 nucleotides are TGCAGCGTTCGCTCGGACAGGGGGGGCTACGAGCAGTACTTC. Its protein is CSVRSDRGGYEQYF. The J gene is TRBJ2-7, the V gene TRBV29-1, with 10 bases matching TRBD1. This CDR3 region has 14 residues. Germline V CDR1 and CDR2: SQVTM, ANQGSEA. V shed 5 bases and J 3 bases; nucleotides not matched to a gene: 7.

This clonotype was seen a handful of times. The CDR3 DNA sequence: TGTGCCAGTACGGTCGGAATCATGAACACTGAAGCTTTCTTT. This gives the protein CASTVGIMNTEAFF. V usage is TRBV19 and J usage is TRBJ1-1; no firm D call. The CDR3 runs 14 residues. Germline values: CDR1 LNHDA, CDR2 SQIVND (reference sequence). The V and J ends lost 7 bases and 0 bases respectively, with 12 bases between them.

The chain links TRBV5-1 to TRBJ1-5; 8 bases align to TRBD1. Looked up from germline, CDR1 is SGHRS and CDR2 is YFSETQ. After removal of 5 bases from V and 6 bases from J, the junction contained 10 bases not matched to a gene. The CDR3 contains 15 residues. The CDR3 nucleotides are TGCGCCAGCAGGAAGGACAGGGAATGGATTCAGCCCCAGCATTTT. Amino acid sequence: CASRKDREWIQPQHF.

Comment on this clonotype: Being one base from a much bigger clone, this may be a read error. V usage is TRBV7-9 and J usage is TRBJ1-1, with D tentatively TRBD1 (5 bases). Trimming removed 4 bases at V and 1 base at J, with 10 bases between. Germline V gives CDR1 SEHNR, CDR2 FQNEAQ (reference sequence). The CDR3 is 14 residues long. In DNA form, the CDR3 reads TGTGCCAGCAGCTCGACAGATGGGAACACTGAAGCTTTCTTT. It yields the protein CASSSTDGNTEAFF.

This clonotype was detected ten times or more. The CDR3 region is CATSSHTSLVYEQYF. Written as DNA, the CDR3 is TGTGCCACCAGCAGCCACACGTCCTTGGTTTACGAGCAGTACTTC. The chain has TRBV15 and TRBJ2-7, with D uncertain. The CDR3 length is 15 residues. Germline CDR1 and CDR2: LNHNV and YYDKDF (reference sequence). Trimming pared 3 bases from V and 4 bases from J, leaving 16 bases between.

The chain employs TRBV30 and TRBJ1-6; TRBD1 matches 7 bases. The ends lost 0 bases at V and 6 bases at J; junction bases unmatched: 5. Germline CDR1 and CDR2: GTSNPN and SVGIG (reference sequence). The CDR3 is made up of 15 amino acids. The CDR3 sequence is CAWSVEGQSNSPLHF. DNA of the CDR3: TGTGCCTGGAGTGTAGAGGGACAGTCTAATTCACCCCTCCACTTT. Variable domain in full (rest from reference TRBV30 and TRBJ1-6): SQTIHQWPATLVQPVGSPLSLECTVEGTSNPNLYWYRQAAGRGLQLLFYSVGIGQISSEVPQNLSASRPQDRQFILSSKKLLLSDSGFYLCAWSVEGQSNSPLHFGNGTRLTVT.

V and J are TRBV12-3 or TRBV12-4 and TRBJ2-6, with 8 bases that match TRBD1. The CDR3 length is 16 residues. The V segment lost 10 bases and the J segment 11 bases; nucleotides outside the gene matches: 19. CDR3 protein: CAISSSGTGGAYVLTF. As DNA, the CDR3 is TGTGCCATCAGCAGTTCCGGGACAGGAGGCGCCTACGTCCTGACTTTC.

This clonotype was counted a few times. J is TRBJ2-7 and V is TRBV20-1, with D perhaps matching TRBD2 (5 bases). V lost 2 bases and J 6 bases, leaving 14 bases between the germline ends. Germline loops: CDR1 DFQATT, CDR2 SNEGSKA (reference sequence). The CDR3 consists of 13 residues. The CDR3 region has the DNA TGCAGTGCTAGAAATATACTAGTTGGCGAGCAGTACTTC. The encoded protein is CSARNILVGEQYF.

This clonotype was seen ten or more times. The chain combines TRBV7-9 with TRBJ1-6; D uncertain. V gave up 3 bases and J gave up 7 bases, with 10 bases separating them. Germline assignment: CDR1 SEHNR and CDR2 FQNEAQ (reference sequence). The length of the CDR3 is 14 residues. The CDR3 DNA reads as TGTGCCAGCAGCTTGGCCGGATGGAATTCACCCCTCCACTTT. Translating gives CASSLAGWNSPLHF.

This clonotype was seen at least ten times. V usage is TRBV29-1 and J usage is TRBJ1-1; 8 bases fit TRBD1. Germline V gives CDR1 SQVTM, CDR2 ANQGSEA. V shed 6 bases and J 4 bases; nucleotides not matched to a gene: 7. The CDR3 runs 13 residues. This chain's CDR3 is CSVQTGEVTEAFF. The CDR3 bases are TGCAGCGTCCAGACAGGGGAGGTCACTGAAGCTTTCTTT.

This clonotype was observed at least ten times. The chain recombines TRBV10-3 with TRBJ1-1, with D perhaps matching TRBD1 (5 bases). Trimming removed 3 bases at V and 1 base at J, with 9 bases between. The CDR3 contains 14 residues. Germline values: CDR1 ENHRY, CDR2 SYGVKD. CDR3 DNA: TGTGCCATCAGTGAAGGCAGGGAGAACACTGAAGCTTTCTTT. Translation gives CAISEGRENTEAFF.

The chain couples TRBV10-3 to TRBJ1-2; D gene unclear. V lost 0 bases and J 4 bases, leaving 6 bases between the germline ends. This CDR3 is built from 13 residues. Germline V gene data show CDR1 as ENHRY and CDR2 as SYGVKD. For the CDR3, the DNA is TGTGCCATCAGTGAGTCTGATATCTATGGCTACACCTTC. It is translated as CAISESDIYGYTF.

In regard to this clonotype: A much larger clone lies one base from this, so it may be a read error. V gene TRBV7-9 combines with J gene TRBJ2-7; TRBD2 matches at 7 bases. Germline V CDR1 and CDR2: SEHNR, FQNEAQ (reference sequence). CDR3 length: 16 residues. V trimming: 5 bases; J trimming: 6 bases; junction bases outside the gene matches: 16. CDR3 DNA sequence: TGTGCCAGCAGCAACCTGAGACTAGCCATGGAGGGCGAGCAGTACTTC. Translation: CASSNLRLAMEGEQYF.

The chain uses TRBV11-2 and TRBJ2-7; weak D call: TRBD1 (7 bases). Germline CDR1 is SGHAT and CDR2 is FQNNGV. Trimming took 2 bases from V and 3 from J, leaving 14 bases between them. The CDR3 spans 15 residues. CDR3 in amino acids: CASSLLGRGDYEQYF. For the CDR3, the DNA is TGTGCCAGCAGCTTATTGGGCAGGGGGGACTACGAGCAGTACTTC.

This chain connects TRBV7-8 to TRBJ1-6, with D unresolved. V was clipped by 5 bases and J by 7 bases, with 12 bases between them. Germline V gene data show CDR1 as SGHVS and CDR2 as FQNEAQ. The CDR3 has 14 amino acids. CDR3 region: CASSRLAPNSPLHF. The CDR3 nucleotides are TGTGCCAGCAGCCGACTAGCGCCGAATTCACCCCTCCACTTT.

About this clonotype itself: Since a much larger clone is just one base distant, this may be a read error. The DNA for the CDR3 is TGTGCCAGCAGTGAGTTCCTGTCAGCCGGCTACGCCTTC. Translating gives CASSEFLSAGYAF. The chain recombines TRBV2 with TRBJ1-2; D is unresolved. The CDR3 runs 13 residues. Germline V gene sequence: CDR1 SNHLY, CDR2 FYNNEI.

This clonotype has only a few counts. The chain carries TRBV20-1 and TRBJ1-4; D unclear. The germline gives CDR1 DFQATT, CDR2 SNEGSKA (reference sequence). V shed 6 bases and J shed 0 bases, with 8 bases lying between them. The CDR3 has 13 residues. CDR3 sequence: CSAPDSTNEKLFF. The CDR3 coding sequence is TGCAGTGCACCCGATTCAACTAATGAAAAACTGTTTTTT.

This clonotype has only a few counts. The chain uses TRBV2 and TRBJ1-2; a possible D gene is TRBD1 (5 bases). This CDR3 is 12 amino acids long. Germline assignment: CDR1 SNHLY and CDR2 FYNNEI. Trimming left V 9 bases short and J 6 bases short, with 14 bases between. CDR3 in amino acids: CARAGTSDGYTF. The CDR3 DNA is TGTGCCAGGGCCGGGACGAGTGATGGCTACACCTTC.

The J gene is TRBJ2-5, the V gene TRBV29-1; TRBD1 or TRBD2 may be the D gene (5 bases each). Germline assignment: CDR1 SQVTM and CDR2 ANQGSEA. V shed 3 bases and J shed 5 bases, with 22 bases lying between them. The CDR3 has 16 residues. The CDR3 here is CSVDWGSEGWGETQYF. The CDR3 nucleotides are TGCAGCGTTGATTGGGGTTCAGAGGGCTGGGGCGAGACCCAGTACTTC.

This sequence joins TRBV9 and TRBJ2-7, with 10 bases identical to TRBD1. Per the germline V gene, CDR1 is SGDLS and CDR2 is YYNGEE. Germline trimming cut 2 bases from V and 4 bases from J; bases unmatched to any gene: 3. The length of the CDR3 is 14 residues. The CDR3 DNA follows: TGTGCCAGCAGCGTGGACAGGGGGGGGTACGAGCAGTACTTC. Its protein product is CASSVDRGGYEQYF.